This T cell receptor beta chain was identified in a study of regulatory T cells in long-lasting Graves disease. Time point defined: newly diagnosed GD, antithyroid drugs for less than 3 months. Construction of the TCR library relied on RNA isolated from PBMCs. An endocrinology department located in Xi'an, China, was where the patients came from. The germline V gene has CDR1 DFQATT and CDR2 SNEGSKA (reference sequence). V lost 5 bases and J lost 10; bases outside the gene matches: 12. The CDR3 is made up of 14 amino acids. This clonotype came up a few times. What it binds is not known. The study's findings and limits: Persistent disease showed a preference for TRBV28, TRBJ1-2 and TRBJ2-5.

In building TCR beta libraries, iRepertoire HTBI primers were used together with Arm-PCR of CDR3 regions. MiXCR was run by TCRdb on the multiplex PCR reads, yielding one entry per CDR3 protein. The profile shows hundreds of thousands of distinct CDR3 sequences, 15% to 20% of them singletons. These data also featured in a second study, about T cells in Graves' hyperthyroidism and ophthalmopathy. That paper adds: The study used the HTBI primer set for a first-round RT-PCR of the TCR CDR3.

The specimen comprised peripheral blood mononuclear cells (PBMCs), sampled at new diagnosis, from a patient treated with antithyroid drugs. This chain connects TRBV20-1 to TRBJ2-1; 9 nucleotides match TRBD1. This sequence originates from a man younger than 30 with Graves disease. The CDR3 here is CSAAPGQGLREQFF. Written as DNA, the CDR3 is TGCAGTGCTGCTCCGGGACAGGGACTTCGGGAGCAGTTCTTC.